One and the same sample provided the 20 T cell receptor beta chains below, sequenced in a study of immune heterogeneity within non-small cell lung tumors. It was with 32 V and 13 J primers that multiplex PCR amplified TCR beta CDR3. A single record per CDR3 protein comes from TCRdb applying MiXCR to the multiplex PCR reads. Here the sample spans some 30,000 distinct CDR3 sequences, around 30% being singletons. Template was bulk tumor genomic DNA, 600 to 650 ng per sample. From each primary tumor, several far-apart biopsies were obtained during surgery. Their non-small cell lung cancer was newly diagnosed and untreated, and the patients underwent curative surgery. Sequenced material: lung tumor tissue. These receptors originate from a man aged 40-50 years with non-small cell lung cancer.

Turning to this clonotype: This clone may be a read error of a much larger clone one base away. DNA of the CDR3: TGTGCCAGCCGCCCACAGGCGCTGAACACCGGGGAGCTGTTTTTT. This gives the protein CASRPQALNTGELFF. The rearrangement links TRBV6-1 to TRBJ2-2; weak D call: TRBD1 (5 bases). Germline CDR1 and CDR2: MNHNS and SASEGT. This CDR3 spans 15 amino acids. Deletions cut 8 bases from V and 1 base from J, with 14 bases between.

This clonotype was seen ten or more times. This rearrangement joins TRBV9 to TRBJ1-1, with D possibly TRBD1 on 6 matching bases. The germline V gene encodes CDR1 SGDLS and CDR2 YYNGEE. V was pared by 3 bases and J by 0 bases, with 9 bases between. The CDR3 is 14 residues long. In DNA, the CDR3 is TGTGCCAGCAGCGAGAAGGGGGTGAACACTGAAGCTTTCTTT. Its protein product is CASSEKGVNTEAFF.

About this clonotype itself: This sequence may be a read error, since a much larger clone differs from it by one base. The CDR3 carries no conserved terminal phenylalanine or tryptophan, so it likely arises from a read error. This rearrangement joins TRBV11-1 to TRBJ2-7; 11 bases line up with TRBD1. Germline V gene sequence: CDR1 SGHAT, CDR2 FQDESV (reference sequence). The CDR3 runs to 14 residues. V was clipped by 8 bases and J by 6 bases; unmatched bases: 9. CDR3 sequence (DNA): TGTGCCAGCGCCGGACAGGGGGCGCGGGTCGAGCAGTACATC. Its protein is CASAGQGARVEQYI.

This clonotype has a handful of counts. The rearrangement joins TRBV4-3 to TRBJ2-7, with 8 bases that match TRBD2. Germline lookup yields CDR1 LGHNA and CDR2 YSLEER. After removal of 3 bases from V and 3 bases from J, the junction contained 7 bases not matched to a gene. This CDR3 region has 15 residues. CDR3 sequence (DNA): TGCGCCAGCAGCCATCGATCCGGGACTAGCTACGAGCAGTACTTC. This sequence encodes CASSHRSGTSYEQYF.

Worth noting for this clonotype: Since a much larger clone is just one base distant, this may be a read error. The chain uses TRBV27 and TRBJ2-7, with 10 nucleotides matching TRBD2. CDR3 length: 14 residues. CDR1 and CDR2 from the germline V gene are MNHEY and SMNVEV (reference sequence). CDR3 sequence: CARSLSIAGGEQYF. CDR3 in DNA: TGTGCCCGCAGTTTATCTATAGCGGGAGGCGAGCAGTACTTC.

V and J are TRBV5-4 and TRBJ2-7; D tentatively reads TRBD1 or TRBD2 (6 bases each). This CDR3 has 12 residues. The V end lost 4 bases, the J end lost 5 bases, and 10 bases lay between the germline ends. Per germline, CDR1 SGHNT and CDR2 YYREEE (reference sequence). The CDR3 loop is CASSPGDNEQYF. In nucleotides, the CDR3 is TGTGCCAGCAGCCCGGGGGACAACGAGCAGTACTTC.

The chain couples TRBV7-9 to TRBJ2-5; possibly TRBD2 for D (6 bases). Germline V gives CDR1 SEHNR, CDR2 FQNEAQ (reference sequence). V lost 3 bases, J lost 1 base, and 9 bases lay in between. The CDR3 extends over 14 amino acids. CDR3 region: CASSFSSGQETQYF. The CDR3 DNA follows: TGTGCCAGCAGCTTCAGTAGCGGCCAAGAGACCCAGTACTTC. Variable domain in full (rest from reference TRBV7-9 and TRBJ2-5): DTGVSQNPRHKITKRGQNVTFRCDPISEHNRLYWYRQTLGQGPEFLTYFQNEAQLEKSRLLSDRFSAERPKGSFSTLEIQRTEQGDSAMYLCASSFSSGQETQYFGPGTRLLVL.

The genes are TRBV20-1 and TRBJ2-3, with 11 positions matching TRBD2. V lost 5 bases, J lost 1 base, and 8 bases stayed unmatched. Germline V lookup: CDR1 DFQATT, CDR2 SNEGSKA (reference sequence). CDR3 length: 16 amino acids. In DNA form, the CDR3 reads TGCAGTGCTGGTGTGACTAGCGGGATGGGCACAGATACGCAGTATTTT. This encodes CSAGVTSGMGTDTQYF.

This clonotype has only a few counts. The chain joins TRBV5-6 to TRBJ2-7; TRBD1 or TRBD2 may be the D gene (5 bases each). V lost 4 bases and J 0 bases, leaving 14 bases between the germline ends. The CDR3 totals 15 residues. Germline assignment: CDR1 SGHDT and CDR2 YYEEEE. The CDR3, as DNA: TGTGCCAGCAGCGCAACCGGGACCCACTCCTACGAGCAGTACTTC. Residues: CASSATGTHSYEQYF.

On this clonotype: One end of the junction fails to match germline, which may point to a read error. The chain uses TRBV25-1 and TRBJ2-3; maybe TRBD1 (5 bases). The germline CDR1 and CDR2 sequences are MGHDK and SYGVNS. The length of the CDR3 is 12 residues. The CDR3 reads CVSSRVTDTQYF. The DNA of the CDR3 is TGTGTCAGCAGCAGGGTGACAGATACGCAGTATTTT.

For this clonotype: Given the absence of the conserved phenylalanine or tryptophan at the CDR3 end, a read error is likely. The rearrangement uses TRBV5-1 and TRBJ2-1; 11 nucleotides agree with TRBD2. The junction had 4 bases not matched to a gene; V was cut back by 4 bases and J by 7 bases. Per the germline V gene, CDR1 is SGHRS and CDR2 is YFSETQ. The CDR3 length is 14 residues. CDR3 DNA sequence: TGCGCCAGCAGCCAACTAGCGGGAGTAAATGAGCAGTTCTTA. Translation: CASSQLAGVNEQFL.

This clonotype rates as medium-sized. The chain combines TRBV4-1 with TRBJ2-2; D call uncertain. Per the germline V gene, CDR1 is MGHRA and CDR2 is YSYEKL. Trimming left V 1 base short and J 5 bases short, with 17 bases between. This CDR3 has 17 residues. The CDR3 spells CASSQAIGWVVTGELFF. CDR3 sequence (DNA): TGCGCCAGCAGCCAAGCGATAGGTTGGGTGGTGACCGGGGAGCTGTTTTTT.

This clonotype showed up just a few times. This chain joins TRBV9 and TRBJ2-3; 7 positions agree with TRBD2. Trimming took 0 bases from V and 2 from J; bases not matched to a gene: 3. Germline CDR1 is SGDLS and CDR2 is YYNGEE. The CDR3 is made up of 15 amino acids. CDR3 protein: CASSVGEGPTDTQYF. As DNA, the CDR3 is TGTGCCAGCAGCGTAGGGGAGGGACCCACAGATACGCAGTATTTT.

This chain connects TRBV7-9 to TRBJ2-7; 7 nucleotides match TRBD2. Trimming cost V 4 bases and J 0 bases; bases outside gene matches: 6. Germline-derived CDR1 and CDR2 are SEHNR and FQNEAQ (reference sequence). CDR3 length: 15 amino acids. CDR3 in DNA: TGTGCCAGCAGCTCGGCGCAGCGGGGCTCCTACGAGCAGTACTTC. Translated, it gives CASSSAQRGSYEQYF.

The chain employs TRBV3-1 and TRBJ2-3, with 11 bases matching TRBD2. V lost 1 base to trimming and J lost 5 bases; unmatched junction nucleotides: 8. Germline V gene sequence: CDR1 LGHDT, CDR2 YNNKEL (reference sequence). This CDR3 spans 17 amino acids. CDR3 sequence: CASSQATSGSSRDTQYF. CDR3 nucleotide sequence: TGTGCCAGCAGCCAAGCTACTAGCGGGAGTAGTAGAGATACGCAGTATTTT.

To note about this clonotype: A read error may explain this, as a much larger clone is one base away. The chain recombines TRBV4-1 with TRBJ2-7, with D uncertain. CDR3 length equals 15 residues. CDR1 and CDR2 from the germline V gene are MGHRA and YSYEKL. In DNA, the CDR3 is TGCGCCAGCAGCCAAGAAGGGTCGGTCTCCTTCGAGCAGTACTTC. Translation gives CASSQEGSVSFEQYF.

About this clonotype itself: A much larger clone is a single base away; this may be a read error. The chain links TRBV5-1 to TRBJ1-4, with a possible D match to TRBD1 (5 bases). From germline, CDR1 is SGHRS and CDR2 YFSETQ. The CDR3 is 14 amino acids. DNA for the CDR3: TGCTCCAGCAGATCGGGACCAACTAATGAAAAACTGTTTTTT. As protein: CSSRSGPTNEKLFF.

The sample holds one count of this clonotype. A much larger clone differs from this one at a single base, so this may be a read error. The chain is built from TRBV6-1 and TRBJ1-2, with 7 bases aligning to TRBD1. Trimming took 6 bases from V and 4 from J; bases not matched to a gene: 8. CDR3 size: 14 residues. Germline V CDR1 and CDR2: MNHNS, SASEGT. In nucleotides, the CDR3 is TGTGCCAGCAGAACACAGGGGTCGGTCTATGGCTACACCTTC. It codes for CASRTQGSVYGYTF.

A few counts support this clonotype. The CDR3 DNA is TGCGCCAGCAGCCAAGTCGGCCCTAACTACGAGCAGTACTTC. The encoded protein is CASSQVGPNYEQYF. The chain has TRBV4-1 and TRBJ2-7, with D hard to call. The CDR3 contains 14 residues. CDR1 and CDR2 (germline): MGHRA, YSYEKL. V lost 1 base and J lost 3, with 10 bases in between.

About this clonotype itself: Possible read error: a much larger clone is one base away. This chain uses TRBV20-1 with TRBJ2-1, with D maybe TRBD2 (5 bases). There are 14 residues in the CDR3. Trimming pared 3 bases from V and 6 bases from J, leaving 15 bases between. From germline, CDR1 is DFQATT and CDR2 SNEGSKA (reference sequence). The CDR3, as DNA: TGCAGTGCTAGCGAGACTAACACGGGCAATGAGCAGTTCTTC. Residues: CSASETNTGNEQFF.